This T cell receptor beta chain was retrieved from a study of blood T cell repertoires in COVID-19 (dated by TCRdb to 2018 to 2020). With regard to the full study: Samples covering the acute and convalescent phases of COVID-19 were provided by collaborators in the United States, Italy and Spain. Samples came from the ongoing ImmuneRACE study (first 160 participants) plus 1,254 subjects from 6 global collaborators. HLA class I and class II types, where available, came from metadata supplied by the sample provider rather than from assay-based typing. The repertoires were released in a freely available public database intended as a resource for research on the immune response to SARS-CoV-2. Nearly every sample came with metadata listing a de-identified subject ID, COVID-19 status, age in years and sex. Deeply sampled blood TCRbeta repertoires from subjects exposed to, actively infected with, or recovered from COVID-19 were included in the dataset. The material from the prospective study consisted of cDNA or gDNA derived from T cells, B-cell-depleted T cells, or PBMCs.

The count of this clone is one. Its cognate antigen has yet to be identified. Base qualities were left out, and no much larger clone turns up one base away. CDR1 and CDR2 (SGHTA, FQGNSA) derive from the germline V gene. From cysteine to phenylalanine, the CDR3 is 15 amino acids long. The sequence is cut down to CDR3 DNA, 45 bases in frame from base 1. Compared with germline, V lacks 2 bases and J lacks 9 bases; bases without a gene match: 5. The immunoSEQ Assay, a bias-controlled multiplex PCR, was used to amplify TCRbeta CDR3 regions from genomic DNA. Regarding the original processing steps: Nucleated cell counts per sample were estimated from amplification of reference gene primers within the assay. To quantify the absolute abundance of each unique TCRbeta CDR3 rearrangement, sequence reads were collapsed and filtered. For each sample, productive Simpson clonality was calculated as the square root of Simpson's diversity index across productive rearrangements. TCRdb stores this immuneACCESS table with in-frame sequences only. Part of the clones is absent; in the studies checked, under half of the shortfall reflects unresolved V genes, and no reason is known for the rest. V, J and clone size are taken as reported in that table, and D and trimming were inferred from the DNA itself. The sample table holds around 230,000 clones, of which approximately 81% were seen once. 7.9% of the sample rests with the top ten.

Collaborating institutions collected whole blood in K2EDTA tubes following their own protocols. For TCRbeta analysis, collaborators shipped samples as frozen whole blood, isolated PBMCs, or DNA extracted from either of those sample types. The full study reports these points: The amount of clinical and demographic metadata varied by source and participant and was provided uncurated.

This chain joins TRBV7-2 to TRBJ2-1; 12 middle bases align to TRBD1. This clonotype was sampled from a woman of 80 years or more with acute or convalescent COVID-19. Sequencing was carried out using peripheral blood. The CDR3 amino acid sequence is: CASSLLGQGAGEQFF. The DNA sequence is TGTGCCAGCAGCTTATTGGGACAGGGGGCAGGTGAGCAGTTCTTC.